This TCR beta chain appears in the sequencing data of a study of blood T cell repertoires in COVID-19. As for the study in general: Sources were T cells, B-cell-depleted T cells, or PBMCs; the material itself was cDNA or gDNA.

Repertoires were generated with immunoSEQ multiplex PCR, while TCRdb's copy carries only in-frame clones and drops some. The data hold roughly 53,000 clones, with just over 85% observed a single time. The CDR3 is made up of 13 amino acids. The germline gives CDR1 SGHTA, CDR2 FQGNSA. V shed 4 bases and J shed 4 bases, with 8 bases lying between them. The chain employs TRBV7-2 and TRBJ1-5, with D uncertain. Sequencing input: peripheral blood. The sequence was collected from a human donor in a cohort sampled during active COVID-19. In DNA form, the CDR3 reads TGTGCCAGCAGCTCGGAGTTAAATCAGCCCCAGCATTTT. Its protein product is CASSSELNQPQHF.